Following are 22 T cell receptor beta chains from one sample sequenced in a study of CD8 T cells in Susac syndrome. Reverse transcription of about 0.5 to 1 ug RNA used random hexamers. TCRdb called the immunoSEQ multiplex PCR reads again in MiXCR, with one record for every CDR3 protein. The top ten clones hold about 0.5% of a sample with around 80,000 distinct CDR3 sequences, roughly 94% of them seen once. The material sequenced was CD8+ T cells from PBMCs. These receptors originate from a human donor with Susac syndrome.

The chain uses TRBV10-3 and TRBJ2-5; TRBD2 is a possible D gene (6 bases). Trimming cost V 1 base and J 3 bases, with 12 bases left between them. The CDR3 extends over 15 amino acids. Germline V lookup: CDR1 ENHRY, CDR2 SYGVKD. CDR3 sequence reads: CAISEWSTGEETQYF. CDR3 nucleotide sequence: TGTGCCATCAGTGAGTGGTCTACGGGGGAAGAGACCCAGTACTTC.

Note on this clonotype: The conserved closing phenylalanine or tryptophan is absent in this CDR3, likely reflecting a read error. The chain couples TRBV27 to TRBJ2-1, with D hard to call. Trimming took 5 bases from V and 0 from J, leaving 14 bases between them. The CDR3 extends over 16 amino acids. Germline lookup yields CDR1 MNHEY and CDR2 SMNVEV (reference sequence). CDR3 sequence reads: CASSPPAGSSYNEQFS. The CDR3 DNA follows: TGTGCCAGCAGTCCTCCGGCAGGAAGCTCCTACAATGAGCAGTTCTCC.

V and J are TRBV10-3 and TRBJ2-3; 13 positions match TRBD2. The CDR3 totals 17 residues. Germline values: CDR1 ENHRY, CDR2 SYGVKD. The V and J ends lost 3 bases and 5 bases, in that order; junction bases with no gene match: 8. The CDR3 reads CAISDPGLAGAGDTQYF. Written as DNA, the CDR3 is TGTGCCATCAGTGACCCCGGACTAGCGGGGGCTGGAGATACGCAGTATTTT.

The V gene is TRBV20-1, the J gene TRBJ1-5; perhaps TRBD1 as D (6 bases). The CDR3 has 15 amino acids. CDR1 and CDR2 (germline): DFQATT, SNEGSKA (reference sequence). V lost 3 bases and J lost 2, with 14 bases in between. For the CDR3, the DNA is TGCAGTGCTAGTAGGGGGGCTGGGGGCAATCAGCCCCAGCATTTT. This sequence encodes CSASRGAGGNQPQHF.

The rearrangement joins TRBV6-6 to TRBJ2-5, with unresolved D. CDR3 length: 13 amino acids. The V and J ends lost 0 bases and 4 bases respectively, with 6 bases between them. Germline CDR1 is MNHNY and CDR2 is SVGAGI (reference sequence). The CDR3 sequence is CASSYSRIETQYF. Here the CDR3 DNA reads TGTGCCAGCAGTTACTCGCGGATAGAGACCCAGTACTTC.

This clonotype was observed once. The chain recombines TRBV20-1 with TRBJ1-3; 7 nucleotides match TRBD1. Per germline, CDR1 DFQATT and CDR2 SNEGSKA (reference sequence). The J segment lost 8 bases and the V segment lost 4 bases, leaving 20 bases of the junction unmatched. CDR3 length equals 17 residues. The CDR3 loop reads CSATLPPTGSLGHTIYF. The CDR3 nucleotides are TGCAGTGCTACTCTCCCCCCGACAGGGTCCCTGGGGCACACCATATATTTT.

The genes are TRBV7-9 and TRBJ2-7; TRBD1 aligns across 9 bases. This CDR3 has 15 residues. Trimming removed 4 bases from V and 4 bases from J; junction bases left unmatched: 8. Germline V gene data show CDR1 as SEHNR and CDR2 as FQNEAQ (reference sequence). The CDR3 loop is CASSSIQGAYYEQYF. DNA of the CDR3: TGTGCCAGCAGCTCCATACAGGGGGCATATTACGAGCAGTACTTC.

This rearrangement joins TRBV20-1 to TRBJ2-5; 10 positions match TRBD2. The trim removed 8 bases at V and 5 bases at J, leaving 11 bases unmatched. This CDR3 is built from 14 residues. Looked up from germline, CDR1 is DFQATT and CDR2 is SNEGSKA (reference sequence). In nucleotides, the CDR3 is TGCAGTCAACCAGCGGGGGGGCCTGGGGAGACCCAGTACTTC. Encoded protein: CSQPAGGPGETQYF.

The chain uses TRBV12-3 or TRBV12-4 and TRBJ2-5, with D perhaps matching TRBD1 or TRBD2 (6 bases each). The ends were cut back, 6 bases at V and 5 bases at J, with 16 bases in the middle. CDR3 size: 14 residues. CDR3 amino acids: CASSPPTGAETQYF. The DNA of the CDR3 is TGTGCCAGCAGCCCCCCGACGGGGGCCGAGACCCAGTACTTC.

This sequence joins TRBV12-3 or TRBV12-4 and TRBJ2-2; D might be TRBD1 (5 bases). V was cut by 6 bases and J by 3 bases, with 5 bases left in between. The CDR3 is made up of 12 amino acids. CDR3 sequence reads: CASSRDTGELFF. As DNA, the CDR3 is TGTGCCAGCAGCAGGGACACCGGGGAGCTGTTTTTT.

This chain links TRBV5-1 with TRBJ2-5, with a weak D call TRBD2 (5 bases). The germline gives CDR1 SGHRS, CDR2 YFSETQ. Trimming shortened V by 6 bases and J by 0 bases, and 9 bases separated the two germline ends. CDR3 length: 13 amino acids. CDR3 sequence reads: CASNGEYQETQYF. In nucleotides, the CDR3 is TGCGCCAGCAATGGGGAGTACCAAGAGACCCAGTACTTC.

The chain joins TRBV6-5 to TRBJ2-7; 7 nucleotides align to TRBD2. Trimming at V came to 2 bases and at J to 1 base, leaving 5 bases not matched to a gene. The CDR3 has 15 residues. Germline CDR1 is MNHEY and CDR2 is SVGAGI. In DNA, the CDR3 is TGTGCCAGCAGTTACGCGTCGGGGGGATCCTACGAGCAGTACTTC. The encoded protein is CASSYASGGSYEQYF.

The chain combines TRBV4-1 with TRBJ2-1; D might be TRBD1 (5 bases). Trimming left V 1 base short and J 8 bases short, with 9 bases between. CDR3 size: 13 residues. Germline lookup yields CDR1 MGHRA and CDR2 YSYEKL. The CDR3: CASSQVRVHEQFF. CDR3 in DNA: TGCGCCAGCAGCCAAGTCAGGGTACATGAGCAGTTCTTC.

The chain is built from TRBV4-2 and TRBJ2-7, with D maybe TRBD1 (5 bases). The V end lost 5 bases, the J end lost 2 bases, and 13 bases lay between the germline ends. The germline V gene encodes CDR1 LGHNA and CDR2 YNFKEQ. The CDR3 runs 14 residues. The CDR3 protein is CASSSIGAPYEQYF. The CDR3 DNA sequence: TGTGCCAGCAGCTCGATAGGGGCCCCCTACGAGCAGTACTTC.

The chain links TRBV5-1 to TRBJ2-3, with D uncertain. This CDR3 is built from 17 residues. CDR1 and CDR2 from the germline V gene are SGHRS and YFSETQ. V gave up 3 bases and J gave up 1 base, with 18 bases separating them. The CDR3 region is CASSSTLLPGGTDTQYF. The CDR3, as DNA: TGCGCCAGCAGCTCCACCCTGCTCCCTGGGGGCACAGATACGCAGTATTTT.

The rearrangement uses TRBV5-6 and TRBJ1-1; D is possibly TRBD1 (5 bases). This CDR3 comprises 12 residues. Germline CDR1 SGHDT, CDR2 YYEEEE. V lost 5 bases, J lost 4 bases, and 9 bases lay in between. CDR3 DNA: TGTGCCAGCAGATCGGGACTCACTGAAGCTTTCTTT. Amino acid sequence: CASRSGLTEAFF.

The V and J genes are TRBV29-1 and TRBJ2-2; no reliable D call. Germline CDR1 reads SQVTM; CDR2 reads ANQGSEA. Trimming removed 5 bases from V and 4 bases from J, with 2 bases in between. CDR3 length equals 10 residues. The CDR3 DNA is TGCAGCGTTAGCACCGGGGAGCTGTTTTTT. Protein product: CSVSTGELFF.

The chain recombines TRBV9 with TRBJ2-3; 10 bases fit TRBD2. This CDR3 region has 15 residues. V shed 4 bases, J shed 2 bases, and the junction held 4 bases outside the gene matches. Germline values: CDR1 SGDLS, CDR2 YYNGEE. CDR3 bases: TGTGCCAGCAGCATTGGACTAGCGGCCACAGATACGCAGTATTTT. The encoded protein is CASSIGLAATDTQYF.

The rearrangement links TRBV4-1 to TRBJ2-5; tentative D call: TRBD2 (7 bases). This CDR3 contains 17 residues. Trimming left V 4 bases short and J 2 bases short, with 20 bases between. The germline V gene encodes CDR1 MGHRA and CDR2 YSYEKL. CDR3: CASSRPPWGGRQETQYF. The CDR3 DNA is TGCGCCAGCAGCCGACCTCCTTGGGGGGGGCGGCAAGAGACCCAGTACTTC.

This clonotype occurred once. The chain carries TRBV5-6 and TRBJ2-5; no reliable D call. Trimming stripped 4 bases from V and 9 bases from J, with 22 bases between. The V gene's germline CDR1 is SGHDT and CDR2 YYEEEE. CDR3 length: 15 amino acids. CDR3 coding DNA: TGTGCCAGCAGCCCCAAAACGAAAAAACTGGTATCCCAGTACTTC. This gives the protein CASSPKTKKLVSQYF.

V usage is TRBV14 and J usage is TRBJ2-3; unclear D gene. The CDR3 length is 14 residues. The V end lost 1 base, the J end lost 4 bases, and 9 bases lay between the germline ends. CDR1 and CDR2 (germline): SGHDN, FVKESK. The CDR3 nucleotides are TGTGCCAGCAGCCAAGGACCGTGGCCAGATACGCAGTATTTT. Its protein product is CASSQGPWPDTQYF.

The V gene is TRBV9, the J gene TRBJ2-7, with D tentatively TRBD2 (7 bases). The V and J ends lost 3 bases and 3 bases respectively, with 16 bases between them. The germline CDR1 and CDR2 sequences are SGDLS and YYNGEE. The CDR3 length is 15 residues. CDR3 DNA sequence: TGTGCCAGCAGCGCAGGAGGGGGGGGAAACTACGAGCAGTACTTC. Protein product: CASSAGGGGNYEQYF.